This T cell receptor (beta chain) is drawn from a study of T cells in localized non-small cell lung cancer. CDR1 and CDR2 (germline): SGHRS, YFSETQ. CDR3 length: 20 amino acids. V shed 0 bases and J 0 bases; nucleotides not matched to a gene: 11. The assay was immunoSEQ multiplex PCR, and TCRdb's table has in-frame clones only and misses some. The table records about 24,000 clones, about 80% of them present only once. This clonotype originated in a man between 40 and 70 years old with stage II lung adenocarcinoma. The input for sequencing was PBMCs, taken before any cancer treatment. The chain employs TRBV5-1 and TRBJ2-3, with TRBD2 identical over 12 bases. CDR3 nucleotides: TGCGCCAGCAGCTTGGGATGGCGACTAGCGGGGGACCCTAGCACAGATACGCAGTATTTT. Translated, it gives CASSLGWRLAGDPSTDTQYF.